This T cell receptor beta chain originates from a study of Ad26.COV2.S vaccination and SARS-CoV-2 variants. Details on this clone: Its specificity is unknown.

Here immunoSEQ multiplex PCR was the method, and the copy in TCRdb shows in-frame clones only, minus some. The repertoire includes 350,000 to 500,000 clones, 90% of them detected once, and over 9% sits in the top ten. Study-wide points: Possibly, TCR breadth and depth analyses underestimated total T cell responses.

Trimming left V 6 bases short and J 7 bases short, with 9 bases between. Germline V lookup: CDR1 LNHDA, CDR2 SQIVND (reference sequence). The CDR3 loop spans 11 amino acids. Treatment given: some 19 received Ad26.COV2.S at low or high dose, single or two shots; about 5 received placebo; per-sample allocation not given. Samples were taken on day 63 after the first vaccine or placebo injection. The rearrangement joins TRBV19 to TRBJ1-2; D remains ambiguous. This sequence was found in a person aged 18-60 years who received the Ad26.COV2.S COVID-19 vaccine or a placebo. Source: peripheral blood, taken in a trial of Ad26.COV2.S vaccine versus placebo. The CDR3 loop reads CASRFKAGYTF. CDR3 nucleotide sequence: TGTGCCAGTAGATTCAAGGCTGGCTACACCTTC.